Given below is one T cell receptor beta chain in context. Its antigen is currently unknown. This entry is derived from a study of OX40 agonist ivuxolimab in advanced cancers. Looking at the study overall: Every 2 weeks, patients got intravenous ivuxolimab at one of six dose levels (0.01-10 mg/kg). Prior checkpoint blockade (anti-PD-1, anti-PD-L1 or anti-CTLA-4) was permitted; around 39% had it.

Study results and caveats: Within 6 weeks, CD4+ and CD8+ blood T cells expanded clonally at 0.1 to 3.0 mg/kg.

Here immunoSEQ multiplex PCR was the method, and the copy in TCRdb shows in-frame clones only, minus some. The repertoire includes about 66,000 clones, around 85% of them detected once, and roughly 0.74% sits in the top ten. Trimming left V 2 bases short and J 2 bases short, with 5 bases between. CDR1 and CDR2 (germline): SGHDN, FVKESK. This CDR3 comprises 13 residues. V usage is TRBV14 and J usage is TRBJ2-3, with D unresolved. Specimen: CD4+ or CD8+ T cells sorted from blood, collected in a trial of the OX40 agonist ivuxolimab. This TCR came from an adult with an advanced solid tumor such as melanoma, head and neck, liver or kidney cancer. CDR3 amino acids: CASSQIYTDTQYF. The CDR3 DNA follows: TGTGCCAGCAGCCAAATCTACACAGATACGCAGTATTTT.